This T cell receptor (beta chain) is from a study of blood T cells in healthy people across ages. Findings and caveats of the study: Long-lived donors carried more naive CD4+ cells and greater diversity than aged donors.

With a J-beta primer mix and a sample-barcoded 5' primer, a second PCR ran about 7 to 12 cycles. No fewer than 3 million CDR3-containing paired-end reads came from each sample. TCRdb reprocessed the 5' RACE reads with MiXCR, giving one entry per CDR3 protein. The table lists roughly 700,000 distinct CDR3 sequences, approximately 29% of them singletons. With 4 bases clipped from V and 0 bases from J, the junction kept 5 bases outside the gene matches. The CDR3 consists of 16 residues. CDR1 SGHDN and CDR2 FVKESK come from the germline V gene. As regards this clonotype: The antigen is undetermined.

A minimum of 7 million PBMCs was isolated per sample. Total RNA was extracted at no less than 6 micrograms per sample. The material sequenced was blood. The clonotype comes from a woman at least 80 years old in good health. The chain joins TRBV14 to TRBJ2-2, with 7 nucleotides matching TRBD1. CDR3 protein: CASSRTGTANTGELFF. The CDR3 nucleotides read TGTGCCAGCAGCCGGACCGGGACAGCGAACACCGGGGAGCTGTTTTTT.